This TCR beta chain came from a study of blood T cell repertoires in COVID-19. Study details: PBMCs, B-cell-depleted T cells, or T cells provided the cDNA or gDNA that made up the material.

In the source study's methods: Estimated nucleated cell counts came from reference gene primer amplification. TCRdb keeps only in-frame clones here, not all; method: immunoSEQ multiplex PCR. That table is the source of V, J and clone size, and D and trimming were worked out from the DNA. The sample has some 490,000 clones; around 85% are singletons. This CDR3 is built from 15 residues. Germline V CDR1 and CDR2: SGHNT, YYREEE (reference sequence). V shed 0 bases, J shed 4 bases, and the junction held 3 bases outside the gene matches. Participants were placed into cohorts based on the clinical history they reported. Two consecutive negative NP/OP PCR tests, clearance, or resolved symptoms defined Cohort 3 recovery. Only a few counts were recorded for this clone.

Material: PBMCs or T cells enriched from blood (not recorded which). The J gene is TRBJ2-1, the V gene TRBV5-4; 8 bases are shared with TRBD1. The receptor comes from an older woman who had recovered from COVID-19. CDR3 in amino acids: CASSLGTGNYNEQFF. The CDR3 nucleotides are TGTGCCAGCAGCTTGGGGACAGGGAATTACAATGAGCAGTTCTTC.